These 30 T cell receptor beta chains came from one sample sequenced in a study of radiation and T cells in renal cell carcinoma. Using immunoSEQ multiplex PCR, the repertoire was profiled, and TCRdb retains in-frame clones only, with some absent. The profile covers roughly 61,000 clones, with 60% to 85% appearing a single time and about 6.8% taken by the ten largest. Time point defined: blood 4 weeks post-SBRT, at nephrectomy. The treatment denotes: 15 Gy SBRT to primary tumor, nephrectomy 4 weeks later. The sample was blood, taken from a patient whose treatment included radiotherapy and nephrectomy. The receptors here all came from a man between 60 and 75 years old with renal cell carcinoma.

The chain has TRBV30 and TRBJ1-4, with D maybe TRBD1 (5 bases). Trimming removed 4 bases at V and 8 bases at J, with 14 bases between. CDR3 length: 13 amino acids. The V gene's germline CDR1 is GTSNPN and CDR2 SVGIG (reference sequence). The CDR3 DNA reads TGTGCCTGGACTGGGTGGAGGGACGAAAAACTGTTTTTT. Translating it yields CAWTGWRDEKLFF.

The V gene is TRBV5-1, the J gene TRBJ2-3; TRBD1 is a possible D gene (5 bases). Trimming removed 5 bases at V and 2 bases at J, with 9 bases between. Germline CDR1 and CDR2: SGHRS and YFSETQ. The CDR3 sequence is 13 residues long. CDR3 protein: CASSGRDTDTQYF. Here the CDR3 DNA reads TGCGCCAGCAGTGGCAGGGACACAGATACGCAGTATTTT.

This clone was observed once. The DNA for the CDR3 is TGTGCCAGCAGCGCGTATACACAGAACACCATATATTTT. Translating gives CASSAYTQNTIYF. The V and J genes are TRBV7-2 and TRBJ1-3; D uncertain. The CDR3 is made up of 13 amino acids. CDR1 and CDR2 from the germline V gene are SGHTA and FQGNSA. V lost 5 bases and J 7 bases, leaving 12 bases between the germline ends.

This clone was picked up one time. This rearrangement joins TRBV7-9 to TRBJ2-1; TRBD2 is a possible D gene (5 bases). V dropped 6 bases and J dropped 15 bases, with 15 bases sitting between them. Germline V CDR1 and CDR2: SEHNR, FQNEAQ (reference sequence). The CDR3 has 11 residues. The CDR3 DNA reads as TGTGCCAGCAGATCCGAGGGAGCGTGGTTCTTC. It is translated as CASRSEGAWFF.

This chain joins TRBV7-3 and TRBJ2-3; 12 nucleotides line up with TRBD2. The CDR3 contains 16 residues. V trimming: 0 bases; J trimming: 8 bases; junction bases outside the gene matches: 6. Germline CDR1 is SGHTA and CDR2 is FQGTGA. The CDR3 protein is CASSLTTSGGAGTQYF. CDR3 bases: TGTGCCAGCAGCTTAACGACTAGCGGGGGCGCGGGTACGCAGTATTTT.

The V gene is TRBV27, the J gene TRBJ1-2, with 9 bases fitting TRBD1. Germline values: CDR1 MNHEY, CDR2 SMNVEV (reference sequence). The CDR3 loop spans 15 amino acids. V was pared by 5 bases and J by 2 bases, with 6 bases of the junction left unmatched. The CDR3 is CASSPLGQGNYGYTF. CDR3 DNA: TGTGCCAGCAGTCCCCTAGGACAGGGGAACTATGGCTACACCTTC.

The CDR3 sequence is CASSLGLLNTEAFF. CDR3 nucleotide sequence: TGTGCCAGCAGCCTCGGGCTACTCAACACTGAAGCTTTCTTT. The genes are TRBV14 and TRBJ1-1, with D uncertain. Germline-derived CDR1 and CDR2 are SGHDN and FVKESK. The CDR3 length is 14 residues. V shed 4 bases and J shed 2 bases, with 11 bases lying between them. Filled out from reference TRBV14 and TRBJ1-1, the complete variable domain reads EAGVTQFPSHSVIEKGQTVTLRCDPISGHDNLYWYRRVMGKEIKFLLHFVKESKQDESGMPNNRFLAERTGGTYSTLKVQPAELEDSGVYFCASSLGLLNTEAFFGQGTRLTVV.

The rearrangement uses TRBV27 and TRBJ1-1; 8 bases are a match to TRBD1. There are 14 residues in the CDR3. Trimming took 1 base from V and 4 from J; bases not matched to a gene: 2. Per the germline V gene, CDR1 is MNHEY and CDR2 is SMNVEV (reference sequence). In DNA form, the CDR3 reads TGTGCCAGCAGTTTATTCACAGGGGGCACTGAAGCTTTCTTT. Protein sequence: CASSLFTGGTEAFF.

The chain couples TRBV5-5 to TRBJ1-3, with unresolved D. CDR1 SGHKS and CDR2 YYEKEE come from the germline V gene (reference sequence). V was clipped by 0 bases and J by 0 bases, with 13 bases between them. The length of the CDR3 is 17 residues. CDR3 amino acids: CASSLGARRSSGNTIYF. As DNA, the CDR3 is TGTGCCAGCAGCTTGGGGGCCCGACGGAGCTCTGGAAACACCATATATTTT.

Of note for this clone: The same CDR3 is also encoded by other DNA sequences in this sample. The V and J genes are TRBV6-5 and TRBJ1-2; D not certain. The ends were cut back, 5 bases at V and 8 bases at J, with 21 bases in the middle. CDR3 length equals 15 residues. Per the germline V gene, CDR1 is MNHEY and CDR2 is SVGAGI. The CDR3 here is CASSTISTATEGYTF. DNA of the CDR3: TGTGCCAGCAGTACTATCTCAACGGCCACGGAGGGCTACACCTTC.

The chain recombines TRBV6-6 with TRBJ2-7, with D possibly matching TRBD1 (6 bases). There are 14 residues in the CDR3. Germline V lookup: CDR1 MNHNY, CDR2 SVGAGI (reference sequence). Deletions cut 4 bases from V and 5 bases from J, with 15 bases between. CDR3 sequence: CASSLDSGGHEQYV. The CDR3 nucleotides read TGTGCCAGCAGTTTGGACAGTGGCGGTCACGAGCAGTACGTC.

The chain joins TRBV7-9 to TRBJ1-1; possible D gene TRBD1, 6 bases. Germline-derived CDR1 and CDR2 are SEHNR and FQNEAQ (reference sequence). The CDR3 is made up of 15 amino acids. The germline V and J ends were trimmed by 8 bases and 2 bases, with 18 bases remaining between them. The CDR3: CASRPTGGHNTEAFF. The DNA of the CDR3 is TGTGCCAGCCGCCCGACCGGGGGGCATAACACTGAAGCTTTCTTT.

This clone was seen just once. The chain is built from TRBV27 and TRBJ2-3; D could derive from TRBD1 or TRBD2 (5 bases each). The CDR3 is made up of 14 amino acids. Germline V gene data show CDR1 as MNHEY and CDR2 as SMNVEV (reference sequence). Trimming took off 6 bases at V and 4 bases at J, with 14 bases between the two ends. The CDR3 loop reads CASSGTLSPDTQYF. For the CDR3, the DNA is TGTGCCAGCAGCGGGACCCTAAGTCCAGATACGCAGTATTTT.

This rearrangement joins TRBV6-1 to TRBJ1-1; D gene uncertain. Germline assignment: CDR1 MNHNS and CDR2 SASEGT. Deletions cut 2 bases from V and 1 base from J, with 14 bases between. The CDR3 has 16 residues. The CDR3 nucleotides read TGTGCCAGCAGTGAAAGGCCACCCTTTTGGAACACTGAAGCTTTCTTT. Amino acids: CASSERPPFWNTEAFF.

This clone has just a few counts. CDR3 nucleotide sequence: TGTGCCAGCAGCTTCCGCCGGCAGGGCCCAAACTATGGCTACACCTTC. This gives the protein CASSFRRQGPNYGYTF. The rearrangement joins TRBV13 to TRBJ1-2; weak D call: TRBD1 (5 bases). The V gene lost 3 bases and the J gene lost 2 bases, with 16 bases spanning the gap. CDR1 is PRHDT and CDR2 is FYEKMQ in the germline V gene (reference sequence). The CDR3 has 16 amino acids.

Only one count was recorded for this clone. J is TRBJ1-1 and V is TRBV18; TRBD1 matches at 7 bases. Germline CDR1 KGHSH, CDR2 LQKENI. This CDR3 comprises 18 residues. V gave up 3 bases and J gave up 0 bases; unmatched junction bases: 13. DNA of the CDR3: TGTGCCAGCTCACCTCAGGGGGGGCGGGCGTCTATGAACACTGAAGCTTTCTTT. It encodes CASSPQGGRASMNTEAFF.

The rearrangement links TRBV6-5 to TRBJ2-3; D remains ambiguous. V lost 3 bases to trimming and J lost 1 base, with 8 bases between them. The germline CDR1 and CDR2 sequences are MNHEY and SVGAGI. The CDR3 runs 14 residues. CDR3 in amino acids: CASSYSPGTDTQYF. In nucleotides, the CDR3 is TGTGCCAGCAGTTATTCCCCCGGCACAGATACGCAGTATTTT.

The rearrangement joins TRBV29-1 to TRBJ2-7; a weak D match, TRBD1 (6 bases). V was pared by 5 bases and J by 2 bases, with 10 bases between. Germline lookup yields CDR1 SQVTM and CDR2 ANQGSEA. The CDR3 has 12 residues. CDR3 amino acids: CSVTQGTYEQYF. The CDR3 coding sequence is TGCAGCGTTACCCAGGGGACCTACGAGCAGTACTTC.

The rearrangement links TRBV9 to TRBJ1-3; D is perhaps TRBD1 (6 bases). Germline lookup yields CDR1 SGDLS and CDR2 YYNGEE. The CDR3 spans 16 residues. Trimming took off 0 bases at V and 0 bases at J, with 10 bases between the two ends. CDR3 sequence: CASSVGDRHSGNTIYF. The CDR3, as DNA: TGTGCCAGCAGCGTAGGAGACAGGCACTCTGGAAACACCATATATTTT.

This clone turned up a few times. The V call is TRBV11-2, the J call TRBJ1-1, with D hard to call. The CDR3 sequence is 14 residues long. Trimming cost V 0 bases and J 3 bases, with 8 bases left between them. In germline, CDR1 is SGHAT, CDR2 FQNNGV. The chain's CDR3 is CASSLDPPDTEAFF. CDR3 bases: TGTGCCAGCAGCTTAGACCCTCCGGACACTGAAGCTTTCTTT.

The rearrangement uses TRBV7-8 and TRBJ1-1; TRBD1 matches 7 bases. V gave up 7 bases and J gave up 5 bases; unmatched junction bases: 13. This CDR3 spans 15 amino acids. The germline gives CDR1 SGHVS, CDR2 FQNEAQ. The CDR3 protein is CASTDDGQGGTEAFF. The CDR3 DNA sequence: TGTGCCAGCACCGATGACGGGCAGGGGGGAACTGAAGCTTTCTTT.

This clone was seen once. The V gene is TRBV28, the J gene TRBJ2-7; 9 bases agree with TRBD2. Germline V gene sequence: CDR1 MDHEN, CDR2 SYDVKM. V lost 2 bases and J lost 0; bases outside the gene matches: 2. The length of the CDR3 is 15 residues. The CDR3 DNA follows: TGTGCCAGCAGTTTAGAGCGGGGGGCCTCCTACGAGCAGTACTTC. Protein product: CASSLERGASYEQYF.

The chain employs TRBV5-1 and TRBJ2-5; D gene ambiguous. The tail of the sequence fits TRBJ2-7 better, so the J call may be wrong. The CDR3 totals 14 residues. The V gene's germline CDR1 is SGHRS and CDR2 YFSETQ. The DNA of the CDR3 is TGCGCCAGCAGCTTTTACGGCAGCTCCTACGAGCAGTACTTC. This sequence encodes CASSFYGSSYEQYF.

This clone was detected a few times. The chain combines TRBV5-5 with TRBJ1-1, with D tentatively TRBD1 (5 bases). Trimming cost V 4 bases and J 9 bases, with 13 bases left between them. The CDR3 is made up of 12 amino acids. The germline V gene has CDR1 SGHKS and CDR2 YYEKEE (reference sequence). The CDR3 DNA follows: TGTGCCAGCAGCCGGGGGACTGTAAAAGCTTTCTTT. This gives the protein CASSRGTVKAFF.

The chain links TRBV7-9 to TRBJ1-6; D is perhaps TRBD1 (6 bases). Germline lookup yields CDR1 SEHNR and CDR2 FQNEAQ (reference sequence). The germline V and J ends were trimmed by 1 base and 7 bases, with 11 bases remaining between them. This CDR3 spans 15 amino acids. CDR3 sequence reads: CASSLGQVVNSPLHF. The CDR3 nucleotides read TGTGCCAGCAGCTTAGGACAGGTCGTCAATTCACCCCTCCACTTT.

This sequence joins TRBV11-3 and TRBJ2-1; 9 bases line up with TRBD2. J was trimmed by 10 bases and V by 3 bases; bases with no gene match: 7. Germline V gene lookup returns CDR1 SGHNT and CDR2 YENEEA. CDR3 size: 14 residues. The CDR3 nucleotides read TGTGCCAGCAGCTTGATGGCGGGAGGGGGGGAGCAGTTCTTC. Translating gives CASSLMAGGGEQFF.

The chain is built from TRBV29-1 and TRBJ2-1; 9 bases are a match to TRBD2. Germline loops: CDR1 SQVTM, CDR2 ANQGSEA. The CDR3 extends over 13 amino acids. Unmatched junction bases numbered 10, after V lost 8 bases and J lost 8 bases. As DNA, the CDR3 is TGCAGCACCTTAGCGGGAGAGGGCTATGAGCAGTTCTTC. It codes for CSTLAGEGYEQFF.

This chain uses TRBV15 with TRBJ2-5; TRBD1 might be the D (5 bases). The tail of the sequence fits TRBJ2-7 better, so the J call may be wrong. The CDR3 totals 18 residues. The germline gives CDR1 LNHNV, CDR2 YYDKDF (reference sequence). CDR3 sequence: CATSTTVSSGIRFHEQYF. CDR3 bases: TGTGCCACCAGCACCACTGTCTCATCAGGGATAAGGTTCCACGAGCAGTACTTC.

V is TRBV6-1 and J is TRBJ2-7; 7 bases map to TRBD2. The CDR3 totals 16 residues. Germline-derived CDR1 and CDR2 are MNHNS and SASEGT. Unmatched junction bases numbered 8, after V lost 3 bases and J lost 0 bases. Written as DNA, the CDR3 is TGTGCCAGCAGTGAGCCCTTGACGGGAGGCTCCTACGAGCAGTACGTC. Translated, it gives CASSEPLTGGSYEQYV.

The chain has TRBV7-9 and TRBJ2-1, with 7 bases that match TRBD2. The V gene's germline CDR1 is SEHNR and CDR2 FQNEAQ (reference sequence). V shed 5 bases and J 7 bases; nucleotides not matched to a gene: 14. The CDR3 loop spans 16 amino acids. Here the CDR3 reads CASSKSGLVGLNEQFF. CDR3 DNA: TGTGCCAGCAGCAAAAGCGGACTAGTGGGCTTGAATGAGCAGTTCTTC. Filled out from reference TRBV7-9 and TRBJ2-1, the complete variable domain reads DTGVSQNPRHKITKRGQNVTFRCDPISEHNRLYWYRQTLGQGPEFLTYFQNEAQLEKSRLLSDRFSAERPKGSFSTLEIQRTEQGDSAMYLCASSKSGLVGLNEQFFGPGTRLTVL.